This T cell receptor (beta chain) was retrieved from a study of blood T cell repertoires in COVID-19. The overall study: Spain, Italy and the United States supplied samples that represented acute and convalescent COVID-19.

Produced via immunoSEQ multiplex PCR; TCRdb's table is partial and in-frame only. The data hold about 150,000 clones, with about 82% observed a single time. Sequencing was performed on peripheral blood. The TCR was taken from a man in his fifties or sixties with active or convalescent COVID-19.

This chain's CDR3 is CSGGTSGSSGELFF. Here the CDR3 DNA reads TGCAGCGGCGGGACTAGCGGGAGCTCCGGGGAGCTGTTTTTT. This chain connects TRBV29-1 to TRBJ2-2; 14 positions match TRBD2. V gave up 7 bases and J gave up 6 bases; unmatched junction bases: 4. This CDR3 has 14 amino acids. Germline lookup yields CDR1 SQVTM and CDR2 ANQGSEA.